The sequence of this T cell receptor (beta chain) was determined in a study of shared clonotypes between healthy human individuals. Trimming left V 1 base short and J 2 bases short, with 12 bases between. CDR3 length: 16 residues. The germline V gene has CDR1 SGHDN and CDR2 FVKESK. Assay: immunoSEQ multiplex PCR; the TCRdb copy retains only in-frame clones and omits some. The data hold 1.6 million or so clones, with roughly 95% observed a single time. This sequence originates from a man aged 25-40 years in good health. This rearrangement joins TRBV14 to TRBJ2-1; D call uncertain. Sequencing input: naive CD4+ T cells sorted from blood. This sample's subset: CD45RA+ positively selected. The CDR3, as DNA: TGTGCCAGCAGCCAAGGCCCGGAAACAGCCTACAATGAGCAGTTCTTC. It specifies CASSQGPETAYNEQFF.